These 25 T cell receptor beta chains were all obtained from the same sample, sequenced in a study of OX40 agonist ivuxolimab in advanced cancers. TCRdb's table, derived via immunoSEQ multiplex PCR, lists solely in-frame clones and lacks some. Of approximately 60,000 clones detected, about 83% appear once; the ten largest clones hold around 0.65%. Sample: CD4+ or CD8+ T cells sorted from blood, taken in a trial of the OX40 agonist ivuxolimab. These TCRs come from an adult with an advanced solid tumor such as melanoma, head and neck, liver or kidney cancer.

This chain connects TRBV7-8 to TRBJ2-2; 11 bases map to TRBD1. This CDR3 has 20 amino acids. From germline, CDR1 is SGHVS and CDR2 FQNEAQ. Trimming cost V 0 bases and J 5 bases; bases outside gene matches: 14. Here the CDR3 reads CASSLAAGLGDRGVTGELFF. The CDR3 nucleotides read TGTGCCAGCAGCTTAGCGGCGGGGCTTGGGGACAGGGGGGTAACCGGGGAGCTGTTTTTT.

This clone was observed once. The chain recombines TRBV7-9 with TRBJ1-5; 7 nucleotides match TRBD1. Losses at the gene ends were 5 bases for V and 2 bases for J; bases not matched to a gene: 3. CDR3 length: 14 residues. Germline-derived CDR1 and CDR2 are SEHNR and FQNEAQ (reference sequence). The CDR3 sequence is CASSTDRGNQPQHF. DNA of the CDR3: TGTGCCAGCAGCACCGACAGGGGCAATCAGCCCCAGCATTTT. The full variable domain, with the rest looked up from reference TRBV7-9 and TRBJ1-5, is DTGVSQNPRHKITKRGQNVTFRCDPISEHNRLYWYRQTLGQGPEFLTYFQNEAQLEKSRLLSDRFSAERPKGSFSTLEIQRTEQGDSAMYLCASSTDRGNQPQHFGDGTRLSIL.

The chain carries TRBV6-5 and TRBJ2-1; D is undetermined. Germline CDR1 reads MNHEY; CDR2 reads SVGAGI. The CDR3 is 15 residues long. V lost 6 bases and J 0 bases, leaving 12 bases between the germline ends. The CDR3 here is CASSRRISSYNEQFF. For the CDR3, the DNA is TGTGCCAGCAGCCGACGGATAAGCTCCTACAATGAGCAGTTCTTC.

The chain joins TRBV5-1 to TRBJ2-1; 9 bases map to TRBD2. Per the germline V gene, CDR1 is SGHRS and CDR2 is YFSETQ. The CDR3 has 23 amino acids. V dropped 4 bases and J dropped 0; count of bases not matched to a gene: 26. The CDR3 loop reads CASSQAYFTMREGEMGSYNEQFF. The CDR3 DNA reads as TGCGCCAGCAGCCAGGCGTATTTTACAATGCGGGAGGGTGAAATGGGCTCCTACAATGAGCAGTTCTTC.

DNA for the CDR3: TGTGCCAGCAGTTCCACGGACCAGGGGGCGACCCAGTTCTTC. It yields the protein CASSSTDQGATQFF. This sequence joins TRBV6-5 and TRBJ2-1; 8 bases fit TRBD1. The V segment lost 4 bases and the J segment 13 bases; nucleotides outside the gene matches: 12. Per the germline V gene, CDR1 is MNHEY and CDR2 is SVGAGI. The CDR3 is made up of 14 amino acids.

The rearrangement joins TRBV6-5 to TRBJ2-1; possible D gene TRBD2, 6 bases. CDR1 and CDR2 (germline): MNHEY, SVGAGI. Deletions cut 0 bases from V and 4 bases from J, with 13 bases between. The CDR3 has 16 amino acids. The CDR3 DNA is TGTGCCAGCAGTTACTCGAGCGGGCTGGGTTACAATGAGCAGTTCTTC. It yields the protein CASSYSSGLGYNEQFF.

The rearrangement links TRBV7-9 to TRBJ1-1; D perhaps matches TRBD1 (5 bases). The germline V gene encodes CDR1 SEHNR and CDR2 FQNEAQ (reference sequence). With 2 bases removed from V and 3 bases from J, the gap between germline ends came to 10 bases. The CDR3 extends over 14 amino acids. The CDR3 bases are TGTGCCAGCAGCTTAAGGGACCGTTACACTGAAGCTTTCTTT. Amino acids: CASSLRDRYTEAFF.

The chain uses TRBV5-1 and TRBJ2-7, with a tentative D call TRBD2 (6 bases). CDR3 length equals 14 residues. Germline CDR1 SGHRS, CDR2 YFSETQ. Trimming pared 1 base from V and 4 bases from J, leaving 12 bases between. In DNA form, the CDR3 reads TGCGCCAGCAGCTTGACTAGTGCGGGATACGAGCAGTACTTC. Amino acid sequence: CASSLTSAGYEQYF.

CDR3 region: CASSDEMGKNIQYF. The DNA of the CDR3 is TGTGCCAGCTCAGACGAAATGGGCAAAAACATTCAGTACTTC. The chain employs TRBV18 and TRBJ2-4; no definite D call. The V gene lost 5 bases and the J gene lost 3 bases, with 11 bases spanning the gap. Germline assignment: CDR1 KGHSH and CDR2 LQKENI. The CDR3 contains 14 residues.

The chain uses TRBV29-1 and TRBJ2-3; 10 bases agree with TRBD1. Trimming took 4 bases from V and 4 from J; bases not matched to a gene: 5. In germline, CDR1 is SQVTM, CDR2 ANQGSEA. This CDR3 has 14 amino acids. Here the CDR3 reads CSVGGTGVADTQYF. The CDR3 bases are TGCAGCGTTGGAGGGACAGGGGTTGCAGATACGCAGTATTTT.

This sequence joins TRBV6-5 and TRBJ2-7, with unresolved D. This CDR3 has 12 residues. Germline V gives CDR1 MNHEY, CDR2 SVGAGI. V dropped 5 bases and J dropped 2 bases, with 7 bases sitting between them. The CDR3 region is CASSVYTYEQYF. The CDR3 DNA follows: TGTGCCAGCAGTGTCTACACCTACGAGCAGTACTTC.

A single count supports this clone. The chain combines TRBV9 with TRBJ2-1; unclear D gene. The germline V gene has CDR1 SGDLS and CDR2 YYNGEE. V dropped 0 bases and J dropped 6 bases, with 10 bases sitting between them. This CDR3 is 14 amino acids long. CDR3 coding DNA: TGTGCCAGCAGCGTAGGGGGAATTACCAATGAGCAGTTCTTC. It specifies CASSVGGITNEQFF.

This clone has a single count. CDR3 protein: CASRGTARQTGEGQPQHF. The CDR3 coding sequence is TGTGCCAGTAGAGGAACCGCCCGACAAACAGGGGAAGGGCAGCCCCAGCATTTT. The chain recombines TRBV19 with TRBJ1-5, with 7 bases aligning to TRBD1. V shed 6 bases, J shed 7 bases, and the junction held 21 bases outside the gene matches. The germline gives CDR1 LNHDA, CDR2 SQIVND (reference sequence). The CDR3 has 18 residues.

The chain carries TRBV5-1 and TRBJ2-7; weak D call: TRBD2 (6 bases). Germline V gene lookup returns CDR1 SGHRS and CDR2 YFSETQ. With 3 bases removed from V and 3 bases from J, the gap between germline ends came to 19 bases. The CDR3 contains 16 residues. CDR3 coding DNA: TGCGCCAGCAGCTGGGAGGTAGCGGCCTGGGGCTACGAGCAGTACTTC. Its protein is CASSWEVAAWGYEQYF.

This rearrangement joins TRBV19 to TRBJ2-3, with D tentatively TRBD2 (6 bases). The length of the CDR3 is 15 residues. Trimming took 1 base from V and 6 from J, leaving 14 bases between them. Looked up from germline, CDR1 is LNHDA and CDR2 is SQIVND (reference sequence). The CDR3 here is CASSIGAGMLDTQYF. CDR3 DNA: TGTGCCAGTAGTATAGGAGCGGGTATGTTGGATACGCAGTATTTT. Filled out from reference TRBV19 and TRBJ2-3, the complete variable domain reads DGGITQSPKYLFRKEGQNVTLSCEQNLNHDAMYWYRQDPGQGLRLIYYSQIVNDFQKGDIAEGYSVSREKKESFPLTVTSAQKNPTAFYLCASSIGAGMLDTQYFGPGTRLTVL.

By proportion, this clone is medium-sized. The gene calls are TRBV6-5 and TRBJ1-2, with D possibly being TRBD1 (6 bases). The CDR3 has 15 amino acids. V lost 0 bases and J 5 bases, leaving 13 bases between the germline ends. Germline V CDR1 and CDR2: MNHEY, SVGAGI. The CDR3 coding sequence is TGTGCCAGCAGTTACTCGAACAGGGCGGGGTATGGCTACACCTTC. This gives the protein CASSYSNRAGYGYTF.

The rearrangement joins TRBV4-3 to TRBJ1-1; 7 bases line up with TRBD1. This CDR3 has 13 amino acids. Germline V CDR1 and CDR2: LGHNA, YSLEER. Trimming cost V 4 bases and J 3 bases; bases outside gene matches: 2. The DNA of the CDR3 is TGCGCCAGCAGCCGTCAGGGGGACACTGAAGCTTTCTTT. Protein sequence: CASSRQGDTEAFF.

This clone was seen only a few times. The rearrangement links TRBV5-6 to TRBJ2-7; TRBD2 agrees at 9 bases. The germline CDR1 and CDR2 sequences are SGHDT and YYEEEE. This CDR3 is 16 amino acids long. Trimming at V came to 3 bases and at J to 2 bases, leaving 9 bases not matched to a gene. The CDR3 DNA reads TGTGCCAGCAGCTCAACCGGGACTAGCCGTACCTACGAGCAGTACTTC. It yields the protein CASSSTGTSRTYEQYF.

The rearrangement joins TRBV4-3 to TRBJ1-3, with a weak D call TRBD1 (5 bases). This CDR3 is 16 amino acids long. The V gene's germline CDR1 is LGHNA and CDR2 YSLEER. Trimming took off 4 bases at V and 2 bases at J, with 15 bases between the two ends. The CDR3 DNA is TGCGCCAGCAGCCGCCAACATGGGGGAACTGGAAACACCATATATTTT. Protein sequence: CASSRQHGGTGNTIYF.

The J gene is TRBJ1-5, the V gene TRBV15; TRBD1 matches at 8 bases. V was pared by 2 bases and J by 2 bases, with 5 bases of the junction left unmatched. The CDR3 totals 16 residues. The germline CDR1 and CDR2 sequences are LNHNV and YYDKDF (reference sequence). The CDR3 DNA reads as TGTGCCACCAGCAGACGCCAGGGGGCTGGCAATCAGCCCCAGCATTTT. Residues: CATSRRQGAGNQPQHF.

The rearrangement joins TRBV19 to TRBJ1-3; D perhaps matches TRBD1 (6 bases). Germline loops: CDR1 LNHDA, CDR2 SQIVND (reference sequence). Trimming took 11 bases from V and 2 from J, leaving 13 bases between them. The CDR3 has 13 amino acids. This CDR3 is CAGGTRAGNTIYF. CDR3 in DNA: TGTGCCGGCGGGACAAGAGCTGGAAACACCATATATTTT.

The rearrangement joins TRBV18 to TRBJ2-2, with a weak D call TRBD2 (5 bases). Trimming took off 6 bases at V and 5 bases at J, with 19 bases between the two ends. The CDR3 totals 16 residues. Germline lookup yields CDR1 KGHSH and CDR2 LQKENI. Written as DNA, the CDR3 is TGTGCCAGCTCCCCAACTTCCGGGGAATGGACCGGGGAGCTGTTTTTT. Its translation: CASSPTSGEWTGELFF.

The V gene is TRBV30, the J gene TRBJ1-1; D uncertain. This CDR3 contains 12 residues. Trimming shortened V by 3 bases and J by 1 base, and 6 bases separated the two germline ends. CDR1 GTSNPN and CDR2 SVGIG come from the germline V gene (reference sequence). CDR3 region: CAWRRGNTEAFF. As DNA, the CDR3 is TGTGCCTGGAGACGAGGGAACACTGAAGCTTTCTTT. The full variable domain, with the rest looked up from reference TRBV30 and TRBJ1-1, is SQTIHQWPATLVQPVGSPLSLECTVEGTSNPNLYWYRQAAGRGLQLLFYSVGIGQISSEVPQNLSASRPQDRQFILSSKKLLLSDSGFYLCAWRRGNTEAFFGQGTRLTVV.

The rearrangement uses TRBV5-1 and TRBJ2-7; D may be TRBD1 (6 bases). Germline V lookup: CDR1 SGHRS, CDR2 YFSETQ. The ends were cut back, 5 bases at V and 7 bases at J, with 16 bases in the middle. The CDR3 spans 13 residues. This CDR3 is CASSPVGAEEQYF. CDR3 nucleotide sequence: TGCGCCAGCAGTCCAGTGGGGGCTGAGGAGCAGTACTTC.

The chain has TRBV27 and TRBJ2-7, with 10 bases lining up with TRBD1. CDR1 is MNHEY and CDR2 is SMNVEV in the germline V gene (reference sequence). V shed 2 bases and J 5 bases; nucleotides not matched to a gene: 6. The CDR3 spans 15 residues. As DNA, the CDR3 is TGTGCCAGCAGTTTAATTAGACAGGGGGCCAACGAGCAGTACTTC. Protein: CASSLIRQGANEQYF.